One TCR beta chain is described in this entry. The antigen remains undetermined. The sample comes from a study of cytomegalovirus exposure and HLA in healthy donors. Findings and limits, study-wide: The authors enumerated 150 to 200 TCR beta chains as linked to cytomegalovirus.

Looked up from germline, CDR1 is MNHEY and CDR2 is SMNVEV (reference sequence). The CDR3 runs to 14 residues. It was with 60 Vbeta and 13 Jbeta primers that the PCR ran. Some clones are missing from TCRdb's copy, which holds only in-frame ones; the method was immunoSEQ multiplex PCR. The sample holds about 190,000 clones. The gene calls are TRBV27 and TRBJ2-5, with D possibly TRBD1 on 6 matching bases. Near its end, the DNA agrees better with TRBJ2-7, so the J call may be wrong. Sequenced input: PBMCs. This clonotype originated in a young man in good health and CMV-seronegative. Here the CDR3 reads CASSLNGQNYEQYF. The CDR3 region has the DNA TGTGCCAGCAGTTTAAACGGACAGAACTACGAGCAGTACTTC.